This entry concerns a single TCR beta chain. Assay used: immunoSEQ multiplex PCR; TCRdb lists only in-frame clones, some missing. The table shows about 46,000 clones, with 88% occurring only once. These data come from a study of blood T cell repertoires in COVID-19. This CDR3 is 12 amino acids long. The germline CDR1 and CDR2 sequences are SGDLS and YYNGEE. This chain uses TRBV9 with TRBJ2-1, with 8 bases matching TRBD1. This receptor was taken from a middle-aged man with active COVID-19. Material: peripheral blood. The CDR3 coding sequence is TGTAACCGGACAGGGAGTTCGAATGAGCAGTTCTTC. This encodes CNRTGSSNEQFF.